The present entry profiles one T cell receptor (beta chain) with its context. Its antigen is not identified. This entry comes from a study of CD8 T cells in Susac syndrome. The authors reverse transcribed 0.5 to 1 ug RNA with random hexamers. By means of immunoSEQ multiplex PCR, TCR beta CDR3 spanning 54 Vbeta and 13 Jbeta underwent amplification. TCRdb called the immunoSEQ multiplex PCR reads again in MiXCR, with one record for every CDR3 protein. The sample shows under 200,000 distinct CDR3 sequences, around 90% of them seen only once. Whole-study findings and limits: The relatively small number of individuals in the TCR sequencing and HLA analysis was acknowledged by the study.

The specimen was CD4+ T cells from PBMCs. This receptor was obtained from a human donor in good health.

CDR3 protein: CASSPPFGGETQYF. DNA of the CDR3: TGTGCCAGCTCACCACCTTTCGGGGGAGAGACCCAGTACTTC. The J gene is TRBJ2-5, the V gene TRBV18; a possible D gene is TRBD2 (6 bases). The CDR3 is 14 amino acids. Trimming shortened V by 0 bases and J by 4 bases, and 9 bases separated the two germline ends. CDR1 and CDR2 from the germline V gene are KGHSH and LQKENI.